This TCR beta chain was retrieved from a study of PD-1 blockade in classical Hodgkin lymphoma. At the level of the study: Nivolumab dosing for patients was 3 mg/kg, administered intravenously every 2 weeks. Study findings and constraints: A significant rise in TCR diversity by C4D1 was seen for CD4+ but not CD8+ cells. At baseline, newly diagnosed patients reportedly showed less TCR diversity than healthy donors. Whatever underlies the repertoire differences (possibly disease activity or prior therapy) remains undefined.

About this clone: What it recognizes is unknown.

Relapses following autologous stem cell transplantation were seen in all patients, with brentuximab vedotin exposure varying. Negative selection with magnetic separation was used to purify CD4+ T cells from thawed PBMCs. Profiling relied on immunoSEQ multiplex PCR, and the TCRdb table lists in-frame clones only, not all of them. The sample yields 4,400 or so clones, roughly 90% seen once. This TCR came from a human donor with classical Hodgkin lymphoma. This sample comprised CD4+ T cells from blood, obtained at baseline.

The chain's CDR3 is CASSYRDYRQETQYF. CDR3 nucleotide sequence: TGTGCCAGCAGTTACCGGGACTACCGGCAAGAGACCCAGTACTTC. The rearrangement joins TRBV6-6 to TRBJ2-5; 7 bases fit TRBD2. Trimming cost V 2 bases and J 2 bases; bases outside gene matches: 5. Germline-derived CDR1 and CDR2 are MNHNY and SVGAGI (reference sequence). This CDR3 comprises 15 residues.